This TCR beta chain emerged from a study of blood T cell repertoires in COVID-19. Study in general: Acute and convalescent COVID-19 specimens originated in the United States, Italy and Spain. T cells, B-cell-depleted T cells, or PBMCs supplied cDNA or gDNA.

The V gene's germline CDR1 is MDHEN and CDR2 SYDVKM. Trimming pared 3 bases from V and 5 bases from J, leaving 8 bases between. The CDR3 covers 13 residues. Source study methods: Amplification of reference gene primers was used by the study to estimate nucleated cell counts. Data came from immunoSEQ multiplex PCR; TCRdb stores just in-frame clones and leaves some out. Clonal size and the V and J genes are those of that table, whereas D and trimming came from the DNA. The sample holds about 150,000 clones, about 85% seen once. Self-reported history from a screening survey and questionnaire set each donor's cohort.

The rearrangement uses TRBV28 and TRBJ2-1; D might be TRBD2 (5 bases). The source is a middle-aged woman who had been exposed to COVID-19. Source material: PBMCs or T cells enriched from blood (not recorded which). For the CDR3, the DNA is TGTGCCAGCAGTTTGGGGAGTCACAATGAGCAGTTCTTC. Translating it yields CASSLGSHNEQFF.